These T cell receptor beta chains were read from a single sample in a study of shared clonotypes between healthy human individuals. The protocol was immunoSEQ multiplex PCR, while the TCRdb copy is restricted to in-frame clones and leaves out a portion. The sample carries 1.5 million to 2.5 million clones, about 95% recorded once. Sequencing was carried out using naive CD8+ T cells sorted from blood. The receptors were gathered from a man aged 18 to 29 in good health. Each CDR3 is given with its conserved first and last residue. D genes are given only for firm matches. A clone size is listed for some rows: how often the clone was seen (once, few, many), or a class if it is expanded.

d_gene: .
v_gene: TRBV7-7
abundance: .
j_gene: TRBJ2-5
CDR3aa: CASSSQIQGPRETQYF
CDR3nt: TGTGCTAGCAGCTCTCAAATACAGGGACCTCGAGAGACCCAGTACTTC

d_gene: TRBD1
v_gene: TRBV7-2
abundance: .
j_gene: TRBJ1-3
CDR3aa: CASSQDRSSGNTIYF
CDR3nt: TGTGCCAGCAGCCAGGACAGGAGCTCTGGAAACACCATATATTTT

d_gene: .
v_gene: TRBV5-1
abundance: .
j_gene: TRBJ2-7
CDR3aa: CASSLSGAHEQYF
CDR3nt: TGCGCCAGCAGCTTGTCAGGGGCCCACGAGCAGTACTTC

d_gene: TRBD1
v_gene: TRBV30
abundance: .
j_gene: TRBJ2-7
CDR3aa: CAWSDGQGETYEQYF
CDR3nt: TGTGCCTGGAGTGACGGACAGGGCGAGACCTACGAGCAGTACTTC

d_gene: .
v_gene: TRBV7-9
abundance: .
j_gene: TRBJ2-6
CDR3aa: CASSLGGTGANVLTF
CDR3nt: TGTGCCAGCAGCTTAGGAGGAACTGGGGCCAACGTCCTGACTTTC

d_gene: .
v_gene: TRBV23-1
abundance: .
j_gene: TRBJ2-4
CDR3aa: CASSQSSGNIQYF
CDR3nt: TGCGCCAGCAGTCAATCCAGCGGAAACATTCAGTACTTC

d_gene: .
v_gene: TRBV14
abundance: .
j_gene: TRBJ1-1
CDR3aa: CASSQLDSLNTEAFF
CDR3nt: TGTGCCAGCAGCCAACTGGACAGTCTGAACACTGAAGCTTTCTTT

d_gene: TRBD1
v_gene: TRBV4-3
abundance: once
j_gene: TRBJ1-3
CDR3aa: CASSQDGTGGSSGNTIYF
CDR3nt: TGCGCCAGCAGCCAAGATGGGACAGGGGGAAGCTCTGGAAACACCATATATTTT

d_gene: .
v_gene: TRBV4-1
abundance: .
j_gene: TRBJ1-2
CDR3aa: CASSAQGHYGYTF
CDR3nt: TGCGCCAGCAGCGCACAGGGACACTATGGCTACACCTTC

d_gene: .
v_gene: TRBV11-2
abundance: .
j_gene: TRBJ1-1
CDR3aa: CASSWGSEAFF
CDR3nt: TGTGCCAGCAGCTGGGGGTCGGAAGCTTTCTTT

d_gene: TRBD2
v_gene: TRBV7-2
abundance: .
j_gene: TRBJ2-7
CDR3aa: CASSSLLAGVEQYF
CDR3nt: TGTGCCAGCAGTTCGCTACTAGCGGGGGTGGAGCAGTACTTC

d_gene: .
v_gene: TRBV4-1
abundance: .
j_gene: TRBJ2-7
CDR3aa: CASSQEDSAGLDEQYF
CDR3nt: TGCGCCAGCAGCCAAGAGGACAGTGCAGGCCTTGACGAGCAGTACTTC

d_gene: .
v_gene: TRBV6-1
abundance: .
j_gene: TRBJ2-7
CDR3aa: CASSGRDVLNYEQYF
CDR3nt: TGTGCCAGCAGTGGTCGGGACGTATTGAACTACGAGCAGTACTTC

d_gene: TRBD2
v_gene: TRBV10-2
abundance: .
j_gene: TRBJ2-3
CDR3aa: CASTGLAGAGTDTQYF
CDR3nt: TGCGCCAGCACGGGACTAGCGGGGGCCGGGACAGATACGCAGTATTTT

d_gene: TRBD1
v_gene: TRBV11-2
abundance: .
j_gene: TRBJ2-7
CDR3aa: CASSFVRTGPYEQYF
CDR3nt: TGTGCCAGCAGCTTCGTCAGGACAGGGCCCTACGAGCAGTACTTC

d_gene: TRBD1
v_gene: TRBV30
abundance: once
j_gene: TRBJ2-7
CDR3aa: CAWADRTGGTSYEQYF
CDR3nt: TGTGCCTGGGCCGACCGAACAGGGGGTACGTCCTACGAGCAGTACTTC